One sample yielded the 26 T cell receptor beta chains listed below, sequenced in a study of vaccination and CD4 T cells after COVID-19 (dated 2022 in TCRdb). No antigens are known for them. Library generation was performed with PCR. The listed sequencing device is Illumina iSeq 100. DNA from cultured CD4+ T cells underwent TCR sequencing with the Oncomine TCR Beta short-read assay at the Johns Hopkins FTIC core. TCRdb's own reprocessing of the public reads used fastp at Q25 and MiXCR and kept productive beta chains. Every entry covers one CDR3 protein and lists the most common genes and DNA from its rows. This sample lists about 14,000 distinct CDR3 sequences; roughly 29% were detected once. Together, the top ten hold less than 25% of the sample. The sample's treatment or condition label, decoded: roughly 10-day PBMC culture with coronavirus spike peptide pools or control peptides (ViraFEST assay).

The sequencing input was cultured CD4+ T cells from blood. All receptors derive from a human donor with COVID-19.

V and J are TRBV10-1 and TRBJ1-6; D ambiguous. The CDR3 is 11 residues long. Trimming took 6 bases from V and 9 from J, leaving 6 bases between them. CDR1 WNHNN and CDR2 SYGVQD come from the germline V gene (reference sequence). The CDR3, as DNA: TGCGCCAGCAGAACGTTTTCACCCCTCCACTTT. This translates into CASRTFSPLHF.

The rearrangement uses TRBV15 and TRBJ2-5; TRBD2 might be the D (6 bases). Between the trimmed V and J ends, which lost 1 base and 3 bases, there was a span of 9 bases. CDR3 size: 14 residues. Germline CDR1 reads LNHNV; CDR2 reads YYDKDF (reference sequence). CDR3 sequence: CATSRGAGKETQYF. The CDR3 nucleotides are TGTGCCACCAGCAGAGGAGCGGGTAAAGAGACCCAGTACTTC.

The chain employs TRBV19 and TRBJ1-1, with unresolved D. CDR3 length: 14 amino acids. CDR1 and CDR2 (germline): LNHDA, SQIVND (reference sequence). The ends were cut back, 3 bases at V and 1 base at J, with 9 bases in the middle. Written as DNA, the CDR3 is TGTGCCAGTAGTATTATCCCCGGGAACACTGAAGCTTTCTTT. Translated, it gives CASSIIPGNTEAFF.

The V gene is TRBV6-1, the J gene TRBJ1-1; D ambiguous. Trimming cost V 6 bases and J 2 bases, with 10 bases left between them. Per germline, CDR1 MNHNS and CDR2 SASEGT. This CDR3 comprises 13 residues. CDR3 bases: TGTGCCAGCAGAGCGAGCGGTAACACTGAAGCTTTCTTT. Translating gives CASRASGNTEAFF.

The CDR3 DNA follows: TGTGCCAGCAAAACAGGGAGGAGCAATCAGCCCCAGCATTTT. Translation gives CASKTGRSNQPQHF. The rearrangement links TRBV6-1 to TRBJ1-5; maybe TRBD1 (6 bases). Between the trimmed V and J ends, which lost 7 bases and 1 base, there was a span of 11 bases. Per germline, CDR1 MNHNS and CDR2 SASEGT. The CDR3 consists of 14 residues.

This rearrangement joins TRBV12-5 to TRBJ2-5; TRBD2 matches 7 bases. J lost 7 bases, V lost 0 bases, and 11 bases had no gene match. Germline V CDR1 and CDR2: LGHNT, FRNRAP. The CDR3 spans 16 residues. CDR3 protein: CASGLVSGRGVGTQYF. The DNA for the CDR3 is TGTGCTAGTGGTTTGGTCTCAGGACGGGGGGTCGGGACCCAGTACTTC.

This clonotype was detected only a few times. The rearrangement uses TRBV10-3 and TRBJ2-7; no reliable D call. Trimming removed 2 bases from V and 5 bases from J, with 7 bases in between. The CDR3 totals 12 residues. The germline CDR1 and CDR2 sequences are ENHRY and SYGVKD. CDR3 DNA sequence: TGTGCCATCAGTGAGCCAAGAGACGAGCAGTACTTC. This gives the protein CAISEPRDEQYF.

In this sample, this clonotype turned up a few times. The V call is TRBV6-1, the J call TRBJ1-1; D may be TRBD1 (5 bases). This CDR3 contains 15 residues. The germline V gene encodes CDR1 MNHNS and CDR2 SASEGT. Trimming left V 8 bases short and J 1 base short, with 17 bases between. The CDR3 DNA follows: TGTGCCAGCGTAAACCATCTTGGGGGGAACACTGAAGCTTTCTTT. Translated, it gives CASVNHLGGNTEAFF.

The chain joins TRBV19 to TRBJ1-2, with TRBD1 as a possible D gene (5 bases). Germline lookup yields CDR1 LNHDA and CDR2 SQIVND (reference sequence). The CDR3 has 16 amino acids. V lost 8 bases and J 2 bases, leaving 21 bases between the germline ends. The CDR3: CASAEQAAASNYGYTF. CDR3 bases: TGTGCCAGTGCCGAACAGGCTGCTGCCTCCAACTATGGCTACACCTTC.

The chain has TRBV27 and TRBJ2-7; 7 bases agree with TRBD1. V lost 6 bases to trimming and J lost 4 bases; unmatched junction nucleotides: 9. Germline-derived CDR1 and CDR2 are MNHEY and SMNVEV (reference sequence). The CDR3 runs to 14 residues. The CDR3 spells CASSLQGLRYEQYF. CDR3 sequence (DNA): TGTGCCAGCAGCCTACAGGGGTTGAGATACGAGCAGTACTTC.

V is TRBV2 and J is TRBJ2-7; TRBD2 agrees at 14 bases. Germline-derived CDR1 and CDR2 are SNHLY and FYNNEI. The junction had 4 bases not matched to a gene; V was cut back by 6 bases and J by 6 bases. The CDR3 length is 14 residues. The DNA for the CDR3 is TGTGCCAGCAGGGCCGGGACTAGCGGGGGCGAGCAGTACTTC. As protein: CASRAGTSGGEQYF.

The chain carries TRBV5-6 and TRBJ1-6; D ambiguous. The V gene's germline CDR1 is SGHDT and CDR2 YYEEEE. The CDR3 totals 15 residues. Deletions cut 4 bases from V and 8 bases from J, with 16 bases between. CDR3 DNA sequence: TGTGCCAGCAGCCTTGCCCGGAGCCTTTATTCACCCCTCCACTTT. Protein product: CASSLARSLYSPLHF.

In nucleotides, the CDR3 is TGTGCCAGCAGCCCCAGGGACAGACTCAGGTACGAGCAGTACTTC. It encodes CASSPRDRLRYEQYF. V is TRBV11-2 and J is TRBJ2-7; 7 bases align to TRBD1. The germline CDR1 and CDR2 sequences are SGHAT and FQNNGV. V dropped 5 bases and J dropped 4; count of bases not matched to a gene: 11. This CDR3 has 15 residues. The variable domain in full, with the rest retrieved from reference TRBV11-2 and TRBJ2-7, is EAGVAQSPRYKIIEKRQSVAFWCNPISGHATLYWYQQILGQGPKLLIQFQNNGVVDDSQLPKDRFSAERLKGVDSTLKIQPAKLEDSAVYLCASSPRDRLRYEQYFGPGTRLTVT.

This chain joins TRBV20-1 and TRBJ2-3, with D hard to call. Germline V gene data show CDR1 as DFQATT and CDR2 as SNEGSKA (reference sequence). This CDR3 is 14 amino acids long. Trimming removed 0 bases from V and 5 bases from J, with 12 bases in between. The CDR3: CSARDRRIGDTQYF. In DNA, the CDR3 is TGCAGTGCTAGAGATCGAAGGATTGGAGATACGCAGTATTTT.

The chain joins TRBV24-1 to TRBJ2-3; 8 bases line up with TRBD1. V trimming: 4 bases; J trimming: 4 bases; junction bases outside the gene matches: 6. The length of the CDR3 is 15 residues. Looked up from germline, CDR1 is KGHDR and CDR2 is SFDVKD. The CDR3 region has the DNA TGTGCCACCAGTGAGGGGGGACAGGTCCCAGATACGCAGTATTTT. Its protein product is CATSEGGQVPDTQYF.

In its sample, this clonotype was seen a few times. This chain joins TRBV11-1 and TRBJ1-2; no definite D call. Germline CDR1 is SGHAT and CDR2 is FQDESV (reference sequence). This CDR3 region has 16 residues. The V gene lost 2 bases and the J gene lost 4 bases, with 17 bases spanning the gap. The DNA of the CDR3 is TGTGCCAGCAGCTTATCCTCGACATATAGTGGCTATGGCTACACCTTC. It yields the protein CASSLSSTYSGYGYTF.

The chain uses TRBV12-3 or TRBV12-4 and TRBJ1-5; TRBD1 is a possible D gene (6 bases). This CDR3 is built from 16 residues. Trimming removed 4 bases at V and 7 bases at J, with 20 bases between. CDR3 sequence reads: CASSSPTSGHKQPQHF. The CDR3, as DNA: TGTGCCAGCAGTTCACCAACCTCGGGACACAAACAGCCCCAGCATTTT.

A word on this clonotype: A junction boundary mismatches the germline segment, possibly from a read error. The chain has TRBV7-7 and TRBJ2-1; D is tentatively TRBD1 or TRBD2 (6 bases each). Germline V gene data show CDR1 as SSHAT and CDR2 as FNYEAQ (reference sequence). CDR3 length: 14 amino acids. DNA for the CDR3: TGTGCTAGCAGCTCAGGGGCCGGAGGGAATGAGCAGTTCTTC. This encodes CASSSGAGGNEQFF.

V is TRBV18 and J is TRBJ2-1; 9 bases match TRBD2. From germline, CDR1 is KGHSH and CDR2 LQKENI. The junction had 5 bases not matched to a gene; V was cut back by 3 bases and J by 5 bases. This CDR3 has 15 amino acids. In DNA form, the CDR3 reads TGTGCCAGCTCACCGAGGCGGGGGGGGAACAATGAGCAGTTCTTC. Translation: CASSPRRGGNNEQFF.

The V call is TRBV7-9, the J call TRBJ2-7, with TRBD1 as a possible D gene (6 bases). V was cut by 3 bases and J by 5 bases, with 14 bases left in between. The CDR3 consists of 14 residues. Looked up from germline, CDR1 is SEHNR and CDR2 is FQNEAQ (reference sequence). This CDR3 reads CASSFRSQGNEQYF. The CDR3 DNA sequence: TGTGCCAGCAGCTTCCGTTCACAGGGTAACGAGCAGTACTTC.

CDR3 residues: CASSLRMRNTEAFF. The CDR3 DNA is TGTGCCAGCAGCCTTCGCATGAGGAACACTGAAGCTTTCTTT. The chain joins TRBV3-1 to TRBJ1-1, with unresolved D. Germline V gene lookup returns CDR1 LGHDT and CDR2 YNNKEL (reference sequence). The V end was cut by 4 bases, the J end by 1 base, with 10 bases between. The CDR3 is made up of 14 amino acids.

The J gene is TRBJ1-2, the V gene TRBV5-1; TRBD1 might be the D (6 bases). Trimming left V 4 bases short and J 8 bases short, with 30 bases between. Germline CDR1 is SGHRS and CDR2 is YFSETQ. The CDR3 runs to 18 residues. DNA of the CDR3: TGCGCCAGCAGCGTAACAGGACAGTCGGGAGCGGCCAAAGGAGGCTACACCTTC. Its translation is CASSVTGQSGAAKGGYTF.

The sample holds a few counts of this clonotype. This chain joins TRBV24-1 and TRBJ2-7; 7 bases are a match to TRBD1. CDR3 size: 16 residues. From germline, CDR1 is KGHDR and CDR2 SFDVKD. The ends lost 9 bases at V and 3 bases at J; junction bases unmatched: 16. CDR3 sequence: CATARTRRGPLYEQYF. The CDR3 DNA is TGTGCCACCGCGCGCACCCGAAGGGGGCCCCTCTACGAGCAGTACTTC.

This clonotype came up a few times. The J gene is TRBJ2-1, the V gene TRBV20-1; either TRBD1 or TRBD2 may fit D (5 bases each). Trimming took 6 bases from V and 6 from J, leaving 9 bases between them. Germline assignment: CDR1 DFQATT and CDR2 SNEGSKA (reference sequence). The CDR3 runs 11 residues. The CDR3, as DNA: TGCAGTGCAGGGACCTCCAATGAGCAGTTCTTC. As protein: CSAGTSNEQFF.

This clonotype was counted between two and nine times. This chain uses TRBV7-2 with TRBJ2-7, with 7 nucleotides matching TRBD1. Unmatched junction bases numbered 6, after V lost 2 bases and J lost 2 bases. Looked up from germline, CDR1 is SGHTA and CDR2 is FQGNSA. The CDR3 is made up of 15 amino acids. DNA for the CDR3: TGTGCCAGCAGCTTATATAGGACAGGTACCTACGAGCAGTACTTC. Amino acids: CASSLYRTGTYEQYF.

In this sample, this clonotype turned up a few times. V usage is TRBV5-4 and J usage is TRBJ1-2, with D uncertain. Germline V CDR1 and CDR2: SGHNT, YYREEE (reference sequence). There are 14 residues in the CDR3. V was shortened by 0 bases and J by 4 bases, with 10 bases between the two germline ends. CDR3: CASSLGSVVYGYTF. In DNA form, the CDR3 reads TGTGCCAGCAGCTTGGGATCGGTCGTCTATGGCTACACCTTC.